What follows is one T cell receptor (beta chain) and its context. The CDR3 sequence is 15 residues long. CDR1 is SGHKS, CDR2 YYEKEE, per germline (reference sequence). The ends were cut back, 0 bases at V and 7 bases at J, with 14 bases in the middle. This table comes from immunoSEQ multiplex PCR, and its TCRdb copy is limited to in-frame clones, with some not included. There are tens of thousands of clones in the sample; nearly 90% occur only once, and roughly 6% lies in the top ten. This specimen comes from a study of control samples from healthy donors and cancer patients. The sample consisted of blood. The sequence came from a man aged 45-60 years in good health. The rearrangement uses TRBV5-5 and TRBJ1-3, with no clear D. The chain's CDR3 is CASSLAGQALNTIYF. In DNA form, the CDR3 reads TGTGCCAGCAGCTTGGCCGGGCAGGCCTTGAACACCATATATTTT.